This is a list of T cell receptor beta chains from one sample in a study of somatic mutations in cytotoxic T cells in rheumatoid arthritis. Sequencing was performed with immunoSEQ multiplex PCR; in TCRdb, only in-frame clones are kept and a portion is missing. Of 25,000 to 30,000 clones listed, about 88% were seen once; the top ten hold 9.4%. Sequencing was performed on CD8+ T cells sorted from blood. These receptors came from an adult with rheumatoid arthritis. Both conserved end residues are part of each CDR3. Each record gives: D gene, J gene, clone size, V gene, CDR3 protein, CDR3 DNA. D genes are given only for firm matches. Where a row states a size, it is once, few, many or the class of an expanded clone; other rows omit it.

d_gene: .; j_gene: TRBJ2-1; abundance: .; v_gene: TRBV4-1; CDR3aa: CASSQARGYNEQFF; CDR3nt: TGCGCCAGCAGCCAAGCGCGCGGGTACAATGAGCAGTTCTTC
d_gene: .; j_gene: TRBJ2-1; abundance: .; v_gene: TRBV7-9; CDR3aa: CASRDVSSYNEQFF; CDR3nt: TGTGCCAGCAGGGACGTCAGCTCCTACAATGAGCAGTTCTTC
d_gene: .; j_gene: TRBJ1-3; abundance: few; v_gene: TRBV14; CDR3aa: CASSHLRNTIYF; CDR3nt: TGTGCCAGCAGCCACCTCAGAAACACCATATATTTT
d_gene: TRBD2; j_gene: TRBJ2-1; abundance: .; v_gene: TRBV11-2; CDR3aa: CASSLSGGTSYNEQFF; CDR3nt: TGTGCCAGCAGCTTGAGCGGGGGGACCTCCTACAATGAGCAGTTCTTC
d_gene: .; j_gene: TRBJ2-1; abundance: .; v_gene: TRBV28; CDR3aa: CATRNSGDNEQFF; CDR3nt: TGTGCCACCCGAAATTCGGGAGACAATGAGCAGTTCTTC
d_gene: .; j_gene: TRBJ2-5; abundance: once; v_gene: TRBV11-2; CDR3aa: CASSSRARGETQYF; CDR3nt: TGTGCCAGCAGCTCCCGCGCGCGTGGGGAGACCCAGTACTTC
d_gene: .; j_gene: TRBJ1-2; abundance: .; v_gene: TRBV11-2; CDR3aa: CASRLGRGHDGYTF; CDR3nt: TGTGCCAGCAGGCTTGGGCGAGGTCATGATGGCTACACCTTC
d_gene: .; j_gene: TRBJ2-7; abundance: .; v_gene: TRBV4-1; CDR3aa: CASSQDSGDYEQYF; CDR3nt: TGCGCCAGCAGCCAAGATTCGGGGGACTACGAGCAGTACTTC
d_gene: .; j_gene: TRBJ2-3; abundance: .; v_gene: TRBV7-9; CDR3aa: CASRASYGTSSTDTQYF; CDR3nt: TGTGCCAGCAGAGCGTCCTACGGGACTTCTAGCACAGATACGCAGTATTTT
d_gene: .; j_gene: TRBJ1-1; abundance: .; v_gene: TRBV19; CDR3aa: CASSSQWDSDTEAFF; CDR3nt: TGTGCCAGTAGTTCCCAGTGGGACTCAGACACTGAAGCTTTCTTT
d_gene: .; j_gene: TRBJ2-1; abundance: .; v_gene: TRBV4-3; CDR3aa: CASSQAVGDFYNEQFF; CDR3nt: TGCGCCAGCAGCCAAGCCGTGGGGGACTTCTACAATGAGCAGTTCTTC
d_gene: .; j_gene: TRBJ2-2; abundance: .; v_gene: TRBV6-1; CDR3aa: CASSEVLRAVELFF; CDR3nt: TGTGCCAGCAGTGAGGTTCTCCGGGCGGTGGAGCTGTTTTTT
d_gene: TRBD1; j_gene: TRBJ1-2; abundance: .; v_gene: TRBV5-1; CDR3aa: CASRERTGGAISYGYTF; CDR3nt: TGCGCCAGCAGGGAGAGGACAGGGGGCGCGATAAGCTATGGCTACACCTTC
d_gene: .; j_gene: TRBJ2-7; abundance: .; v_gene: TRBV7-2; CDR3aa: CASSSDLSSYEQYF; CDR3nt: TGTGCCAGCAGCTCCGATCTAAGCTCCTACGAGCAGTACTTC
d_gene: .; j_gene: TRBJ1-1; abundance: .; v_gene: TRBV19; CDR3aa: CASSIGPGIEAFF; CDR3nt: TGTGCCAGTAGTATTGGCCCCGGGATTGAAGCTTTCTTT
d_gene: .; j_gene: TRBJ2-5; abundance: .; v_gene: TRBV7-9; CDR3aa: CASSSRAGQETQYF; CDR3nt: TGTGCCAGCAGCTCACGCGCCGGGCAAGAGACCCAGTACTTC
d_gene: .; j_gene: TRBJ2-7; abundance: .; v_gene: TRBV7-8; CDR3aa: CASSSLGGMSSYEQYF; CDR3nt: TGTGCCAGCAGCTCCCTCGGCGGGATGAGCTCCTACGAGCAGTACTTC
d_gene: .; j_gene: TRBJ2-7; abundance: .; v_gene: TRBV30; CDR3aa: CAWSVTGHLSRNSSEQYF; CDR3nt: TGTGCCTGGAGTGTAACGGGACACTTGAGCCGGAACTCCAGCGAGCAGTACTTC
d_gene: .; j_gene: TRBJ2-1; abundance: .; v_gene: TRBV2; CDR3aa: CASSQDQDSYNEQFF; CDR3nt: TGTGCCAGCAGCCAGGACCAAGACTCCTACAATGAGCAGTTCTTC
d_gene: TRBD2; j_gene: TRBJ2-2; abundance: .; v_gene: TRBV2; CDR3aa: CASSYRTSGDSNTGELFF; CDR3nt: TGTGCCAGCAGTTACAGGACTAGCGGGGATTCGAACACCGGGGAGCTGTTTTTT
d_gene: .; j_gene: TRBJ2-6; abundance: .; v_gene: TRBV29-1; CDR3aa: CSVVSSGANVLTF; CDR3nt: TGCAGCGTTGTGAGCTCTGGGGCCAACGTCCTGACTTTC
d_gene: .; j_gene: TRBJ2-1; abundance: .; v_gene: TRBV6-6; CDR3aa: CASSPRGGSYNEQFF; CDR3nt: TGTGCCAGCAGCCCTAGAGGTGGCTCCTACAATGAGCAGTTCTTC
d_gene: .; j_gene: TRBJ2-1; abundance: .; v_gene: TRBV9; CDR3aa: CASSVGQNSYNEQFF; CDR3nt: TGTGCCAGCAGCGTGGGGCAAAATTCCTACAATGAGCAGTTCTTC
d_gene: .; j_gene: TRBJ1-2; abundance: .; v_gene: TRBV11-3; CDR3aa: CASSKGSEGGYTF; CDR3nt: TGTGCCAGCAGCAAAGGGAGTGAGGGTGGCTACACCTTC
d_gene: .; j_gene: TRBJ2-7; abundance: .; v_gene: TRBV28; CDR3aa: CASSSDYEQYF; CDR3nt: TGTGCCAGCAGTTCCGATTACGAGCAGTACTTC
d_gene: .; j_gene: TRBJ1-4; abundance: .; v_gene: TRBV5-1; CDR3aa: CASSLRGGDEKLFF; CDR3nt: TGCGCCAGCAGCTTGAGAGGGGGGGATGAAAAACTGTTTTTT
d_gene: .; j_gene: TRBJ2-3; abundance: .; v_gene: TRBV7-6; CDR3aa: CASSLNPRDTQYF; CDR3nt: TGTGCCAGCAGCTTAAACCCCCGAGATACGCAGTATTTT